The entry that follows covers one TCR beta chain sequence. This clonotype was counted a few times. Its cognate antigen has yet to be identified. Base qualities are not recorded, but no much larger clone differs from it by a single base. Sequencing was performed on an Illumina HiSeq 2500. Quantitative 5'-RACE with molecular barcodes was the method used to prepare the TCR beta libraries. The source study handled its data this way. To identify disease-linked TCR variants, a new computational method was used, one built on a probabilistic model of VDJ rearrangement. TCRdb itself trimmed the public reads at Q25 with fastp, ran MiXCR and retained productive beta chains. Rows merge per CDR3 protein into single entries with the most common DNA and genes. The V and J calls follow TCRdb's processing rather than the paper's. Recorded for this sample are some 270,000 distinct CDR3 sequences; roughly a third of them occurred a single time. The top ten clonotypes cover approximately 4.4% of the sample.

The data stem from a study of CD8 T cells in ankylosing spondylitis (dated by TCRdb to about 2017). The study in broad terms: The study profiled T cell receptor beta repertoires in healthy donors and ankylosing spondylitis patients to find disease-linked TCR variants. In total, the full study cohort was made up of some 100 healthy donors and 25 ankylosing spondylitis patients. Peripheral blood samples were taken, and synovial fluid was additionally collected from ankylosing spondylitis patients. Overall results and qualifications from the work: Some motif variants had previously been reported in the synovial fluid and blood of reactive arthritis patients, which suggests shared mechanisms of disease initiation. Blood from ankylosing spondylitis patients appeared to be characterized by a TCR beta motif composed of 7 to 9 highly homologous amino acid variants. According to the report, matched synovial fluid samples from ankylosing spondylitis patients were significantly enriched for the disease-linked clones. The disease-linked clones showed a CD8+ phenotype and occurred at relatively low frequencies in peripheral blood.

Here V drops 4 bases and J drops 7 bases, and the junction holds 10 bases not matched to any gene. The CDR3 spans 14 residues, from the cysteine through the phenylalanine. Only the CDR3 portion is preserved as DNA: 42 bases, with reading frame beginning at the first base. The germline V gene encodes CDR1 DFQATT and CDR2 SNEGSKA (reference sequence). The clonotype was recovered from a male donor with ankylosing spondylitis or in good health (not recorded which). The source material was blood, either unsorted or a sorted T cell fraction (not recorded which). Recombination joined TRBV20-1 with TRBJ1-5; 7 bases in the junction line up with TRBD1. The CDR3 region: CSATTGTERQPQHF. The bases are TGCAGTGCTACGACAGGGACGGAAAGGCAGCCCCAGCATTTT.